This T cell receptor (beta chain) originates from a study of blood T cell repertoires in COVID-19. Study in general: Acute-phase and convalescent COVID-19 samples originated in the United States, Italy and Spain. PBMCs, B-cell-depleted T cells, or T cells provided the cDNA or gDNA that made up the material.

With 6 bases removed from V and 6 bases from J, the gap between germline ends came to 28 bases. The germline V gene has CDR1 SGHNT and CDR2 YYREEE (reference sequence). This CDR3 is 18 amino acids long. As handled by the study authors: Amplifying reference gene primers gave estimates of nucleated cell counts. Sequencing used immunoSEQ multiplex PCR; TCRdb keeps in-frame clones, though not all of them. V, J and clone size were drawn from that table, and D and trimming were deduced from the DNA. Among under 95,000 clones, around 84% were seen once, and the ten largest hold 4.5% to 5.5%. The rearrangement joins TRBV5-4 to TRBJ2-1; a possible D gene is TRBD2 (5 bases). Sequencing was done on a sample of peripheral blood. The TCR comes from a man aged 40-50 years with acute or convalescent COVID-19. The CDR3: CASIPRPGSSSSLNEQFF. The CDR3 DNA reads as TGTGCCAGCATCCCCCGCCCGGGGTCGAGTAGTTCCCTCAATGAGCAGTTCTTC.